Following are 22 T cell receptor beta chains from one sample sequenced in a study of cytomegalovirus exposure and HLA in healthy donors. The study ran its PCR with 60 Vbeta and 13 Jbeta primers. Only in-frame clones appear in the TCRdb table, and some are missing; sequencing was by immunoSEQ multiplex PCR. The data hold 120,000 or so clones, with 75% to 85% observed a single time. What was sequenced was PBMCs. These receptors were obtained from a female donor in good health and CMV-seropositive.

This chain links TRBV30 with TRBJ1-5; TRBD1 agrees at 7 bases. CDR1 and CDR2 (germline): GTSNPN, SVGIG (reference sequence). CDR3 size: 13 residues. J was trimmed by 5 bases and V by 3 bases; bases with no gene match: 4. In DNA, the CDR3 is TGTGCCTGGAGCTTCGGGACAGATCAGCCCCAGCATTTT. Protein product: CAWSFGTDQPQHF.

The chain links TRBV18 to TRBJ2-1; D not resolved. Germline V CDR1 and CDR2: KGHSH, LQKENI. V shed 1 base and J shed 3 bases, with 4 bases lying between them. The CDR3 is made up of 13 amino acids. The CDR3 DNA sequence: TGTGCCAGCTCACCACGGAGCTACAATGAGCAGTTCTTC. Its translation: CASSPRSYNEQFF.

V usage is TRBV28 and J usage is TRBJ1-2, with 7 bases fitting TRBD1. The V gene end was trimmed by 8 bases and the J gene end by 1 base; junction bases not matched to a gene: 13. Germline V gene lookup returns CDR1 MDHEN and CDR2 SYDVKM. This CDR3 has 16 amino acids. CDR3 DNA: TGTGCCAGCGGGTCCCTGGGACAGCTTCTTAACTATGGCTACACCTTC. Amino acid sequence: CASGSLGQLLNYGYTF.

This chain's CDR3 is CASSPGGRNLNYGYTF. The CDR3 nucleotides are TGTGCCAGCTCACCGGGGGGGCGGAATCTTAACTATGGCTACACCTTC. The chain joins TRBV18 to TRBJ1-2; D possibly corresponds to TRBD1 (6 bases). Germline CDR1 and CDR2: KGHSH and LQKENI. The CDR3 sequence is 16 residues long. V gave up 3 bases and J gave up 1 base, with 15 bases separating them. Based on the CDR3 plus reference TRBV18 and TRBJ1-2, the full variable domain is NAGVMQNPRHLVRRRGQEARLRCSPMKGHSHVYWYRQLPEEGLKFMVYLQKENIIDESGMPKERFSAEFPKEGPSILRIQQVVRGDSAAYFCASSPGGRNLNYGYTFGSGTRLTVV.

V and J are TRBV18 and TRBJ1-1; a possible D gene is TRBD1 (6 bases). The length of the CDR3 is 13 residues. V lost 3 bases, J lost 4 bases, and 9 bases lay in between. Germline-derived CDR1 and CDR2 are KGHSH and LQKENI. This chain's CDR3 is CASSPTRGTEAFF. As DNA, the CDR3 is TGTGCCAGCTCACCCACCAGGGGCACTGAAGCTTTCTTT.

Here the CDR3 DNA reads TGCGCCAGCAGCTTCGGGACAGGGACCACCGGGGAGCTGTTTTTT. It is translated as CASSFGTGTTGELFF. The chain recombines TRBV5-1 with TRBJ2-2, with TRBD1 identical over 9 bases. CDR1 SGHRS and CDR2 YFSETQ come from the germline V gene. The ends lost 2 bases at V and 4 bases at J; junction bases unmatched: 3. The CDR3 is 15 amino acids.

This clone has just one count. The J gene is TRBJ2-1, the V gene TRBV19, with 8 bases that match TRBD1. This CDR3 spans 16 amino acids. Germline loops: CDR1 LNHDA, CDR2 SQIVND (reference sequence). Trimming removed 2 bases from V and 2 bases from J; junction bases left unmatched: 5. The DNA for the CDR3 is TGTGCCAGTAGTATATCGGACAGGGTGCCCTACAATGAGCAGTTCTTC. As protein: CASSISDRVPYNEQFF.

V and J are TRBV7-2 and TRBJ1-1; D gene ambiguous. CDR1 and CDR2 (germline): SGHTA, FQGNSA. This CDR3 has 13 amino acids. V lost 1 base, J lost 7 bases, and 10 bases lay in between. As DNA, the CDR3 is TGTGCCAGCAGCTTAGTGTCCAGGCGTGAAGCTTTCTTT. Its protein product is CASSLVSRREAFF.

This clone was seen a few times. This sample includes further DNA sequences coding for the same CDR3. The rearrangement uses TRBV7-9 and TRBJ1-1; D is possibly TRBD1 (6 bases). V was cut by 5 bases and J by 2 bases, with 12 bases left in between. This CDR3 is built from 14 residues. Per germline, CDR1 SEHNR and CDR2 FQNEAQ (reference sequence). The CDR3 nucleotides read TGTGCCAGCAGCCTAGGGGGACTCAACACTGAAGCTTTCTTT. Protein product: CASSLGGLNTEAFF.

This clone was seen just once. This chain uses TRBV2 with TRBJ2-2; TRBD1 aligns across 9 bases. The germline CDR1 and CDR2 sequences are SNHLY and FYNNEI. The CDR3 is 18 residues long. The J segment lost 7 bases and the V segment lost 7 bases, leaving 19 bases of the junction unmatched. DNA for the CDR3: TGTGCCAGCAACCCTGGACAGGGGAGGCCGCGAGGGGACGGGGAGCTGTTTTTT. This codes for CASNPGQGRPRGDGELFF.

The rearrangement uses TRBV5-1 and TRBJ1-1; 7 bases fit TRBD1. The V and J ends lost 2 bases and 1 base, in that order; junction bases with no gene match: 5. CDR3 length: 15 residues. In germline, CDR1 is SGHRS, CDR2 YFSETQ. The CDR3 sequence: CASSFMTGSNTEAFF. The CDR3 DNA sequence: TGCGCCAGCAGCTTTATGACAGGGTCGAACACTGAAGCTTTCTTT.

The genes are TRBV4-3 and TRBJ1-2; a weak D match, TRBD1 (5 bases). CDR1 and CDR2 (germline): LGHNA, YSLEER. This CDR3 has 15 amino acids. V gave up 0 bases and J gave up 3 bases, with 11 bases separating them. DNA of the CDR3: TGCGCCAGCAGCCAAGATGCAGGGTATTACTATGGCTACACCTTC. Amino acid sequence: CASSQDAGYYYGYTF.

This clone is a singleton in its sample. V usage is TRBV7-9 and J usage is TRBJ2-1, with 16 positions matching TRBD2. Germline CDR1 is SEHNR and CDR2 is FQNEAQ (reference sequence). The CDR3 sequence is 15 residues long. V dropped 4 bases and J dropped 7; count of bases not matched to a gene: 1. The CDR3 DNA is TGTGCCAGCAGCTCGGGACTAGCGGGGGGGAATGAGCAGTTCTTC. Translated: CASSSGLAGGNEQFF.

The genes are TRBV7-2 and TRBJ1-5; 7 nucleotides align to TRBD1. The germline V gene encodes CDR1 SGHTA and CDR2 FQGNSA. This CDR3 comprises 14 residues. The J segment lost 4 bases and the V segment lost 0 bases, leaving 0 bases of the junction unmatched. CDR3 DNA sequence: TGTGCCAGCAGCTTAGCGACAGGGAATCAGCCCCAGCATTTT. It is translated as CASSLATGNQPQHF.

This clone has a single count. The chain recombines TRBV7-9 with TRBJ1-3, with D unclear. The CDR3 runs to 15 residues. V was clipped by 1 base and J by 3 bases, with 10 bases between them. Germline values: CDR1 SEHNR, CDR2 FQNEAQ (reference sequence). This CDR3 is CASSLEGGVGNTIYF. The CDR3 region has the DNA TGTGCCAGCAGCTTAGAAGGAGGCGTTGGAAACACCATATATTTT.

This chain links TRBV18 with TRBJ1-1; possible D gene TRBD1, 5 bases. Trimming took off 2 bases at V and 1 base at J, with 8 bases between the two ends. This CDR3 has 14 amino acids. Germline CDR1 and CDR2: KGHSH and LQKENI. CDR3 sequence reads: CASSPTQGNTEAFF. DNA for the CDR3: TGTGCCAGCTCACCAACGCAGGGGAACACTGAAGCTTTCTTT.

The chain links TRBV5-1 to TRBJ1-5, with TRBD1 matching 7 bases. The CDR3 has 13 residues. After removal of 5 bases from V and 7 bases from J, the junction contained 6 bases not matched to a gene. Germline V gene lookup returns CDR1 SGHRS and CDR2 YFSETQ. As DNA, the CDR3 is TGCGCCAGCAGTATAGACAGGGAGCAGCCCCAGCATTTT. Translation gives CASSIDREQPQHF.

The rearrangement uses TRBV19 and TRBJ2-3; 8 bases are shared with TRBD1. V gave up 5 bases and J gave up 4 bases; unmatched junction bases: 8. The CDR3 consists of 15 residues. Germline CDR1 reads LNHDA; CDR2 reads SQIVND (reference sequence). The CDR3, as DNA: TGTGCCAGTAGTCCGAGACAGGGGACATCAGATACGCAGTATTTT. It codes for CASSPRQGTSDTQYF.

The chain carries TRBV9 and TRBJ2-7; 10 bases line up with TRBD1. V lost 10 bases, J lost 3 bases, and 19 bases stayed unmatched. This CDR3 has 17 residues. CDR1 and CDR2 from the germline V gene are SGDLS and YYNGEE. DNA of the CDR3: TGTGCCGGGTATTCCGGGACAGGGGAAAAAGGGATCTACGAGCAGTACTTC. Protein: CAGYSGTGEKGIYEQYF.

The V and J genes are TRBV19 and TRBJ1-6, with D unresolved. This CDR3 has 15 residues. Trimming removed 4 bases from V and 10 bases from J, with 17 bases in between. CDR1 and CDR2 (germline): LNHDA, SQIVND (reference sequence). This CDR3 is CASSRRTGIGSPLHF. The CDR3 DNA follows: TGTGCCAGTAGTAGGCGGACGGGGATTGGGTCACCCCTCCACTTT. The full variable domain, with the rest looked up from reference TRBV19 and TRBJ1-6, is DGGITQSPKYLFRKEGQNVTLSCEQNLNHDAMYWYRQDPGQGLRLIYYSQIVNDFQKGDIAEGYSVSREKKESFPLTVTSAQKNPTAFYLCASSRRTGIGSPLHFGNGTRLTVT.

The chain uses TRBV19 and TRBJ1-4; D gene unclear. This CDR3 region has 14 residues. Germline CDR1 and CDR2: LNHDA and SQIVND (reference sequence). Trimming pared 4 bases from V and 4 bases from J, leaving 10 bases between. The CDR3 loop is CASSSGEFNEKLFF. The CDR3 nucleotides read TGTGCCAGTAGTAGCGGGGAGTTTAATGAAAAACTGTTTTTT.

This clone was counted only a few times. The chain uses TRBV2 and TRBJ2-5; 7 bases map to TRBD1. V gave up 2 bases and J gave up 2 bases; unmatched junction bases: 5. This CDR3 comprises 15 residues. Germline V gene sequence: CDR1 SNHLY, CDR2 FYNNEI. CDR3 amino acids: CASSERTGYQETQYF. CDR3 in DNA: TGTGCCAGCAGTGAAAGGACAGGTTATCAAGAGACCCAGTACTTC.